These T cell receptor beta chains were read from a single sample in a study of blood T cell repertoires in COVID-19. Method: immunoSEQ multiplex PCR; TCRdb's copy keeps in-frame clones and lacks some. The profile shows 80,000 or so clones, roughly 79% of them singletons. The sample consisted of peripheral blood. The receptors shown here come from a man older than 75 with acute or convalescent COVID-19. Each CDR3 is given with its conserved first and last residue. Fields, in order: D gene, J gene, V gene, clone size, CDR3 DNA, CDR3 protein. D genes are given only for firm matches. A row's size may be missing; if present it is once, few, many or a size class.

>TRBD2|TRBJ2-1|TRBV5-1|NA
TGCGCCAGCAGCAAGATAGCGGGAGGGCCGGGCAATGAGCAGTTCTTC
CASSKIAGGPGNEQFF
>TRBD2|TRBJ2-1|TRBV30|few
TGTGCCTCTGGACTAGCGGGAGCAAGCCGCTACAATGAGCAGTTCTTC
CASGLAGASRYNEQFF
>NA|TRBJ1-1|TRBV6-5|NA
TGTGCCAGCAGTTCTCCGGGACACGTGAACACTGAAGCTTTCTTT
CASSSPGHVNTEAFF
>TRBD2|TRBJ2-1|TRBV24-1|NA
TGTGCCACCAGTGGCAGACTAGACGGGACTAACAATGAGCAGTTCTTC
CATSGRLDGTNNEQFF
>TRBD2|TRBJ2-2|TRBV14|NA
TGTGCCAGCAGCCTTCCGGGACTAGCGGACAACACCGGGGAGCTGTTTTTT
CASSLPGLADNTGELFF
>TRBD2|TRBJ2-7|TRBV2|NA
TGTGCCAGCAGTGAAGCCGGACTAGCGGGAGGCGCAGTCTACGAGCAGTACTTC
CASSEAGLAGGAVYEQYF
>NA|TRBJ1-1|TRBV30|few
TGTGCCTGGACATTCAACACTGAAGCTTTCTTT
CAWTFNTEAFF
>NA|TRBJ2-6|TRBV7-9|NA
TGTGCCAGCAGCTTACCCGGGGTAGACTCTGGGGCCAACGTCCTGACTTTC
CASSLPGVDSGANVLTF
>TRBD1|TRBJ2-7|TRBV28|NA
TGTGCCAGCAGTTTAATCGGAAGGGGACAGGGGGGATACGAGCAGTACTTC
CASSLIGRGQGGYEQYF
>NA|TRBJ1-4|TRBV11-2|NA
TGTGCCAGCAGCTTAGAATCTGCGATTCTTGAAAAACTGTTTTTT
CASSLESAILEKLFF
>TRBD1|TRBJ2-2|TRBV2|once
TGTGCCAGCAGTCGACAGGGCCCGGAGGTGACCGGGGAGCTGTTTTTT
CASSRQGPEVTGELFF
>TRBD1|TRBJ1-4|TRBV28|NA
TGTGCCAGCAGTCTAATGGGACAGCCGAATGAAAAACTGTTTTTT
CASSLMGQPNEKLFF
>NA|TRBJ2-7|TRBV18|NA
TGTGCCAGCTCATACGGGGGCTACGAGCAGTACTTC
CASSYGGYEQYF
>TRBD1|TRBJ1-4|TRBV27|few
TGTGCCAGCAGTCCTTCCGGGACAGGGGAACGAAAACTGTTTTTT
CASSPSGTGERKLFF
>TRBD2|TRBJ2-1|TRBV6-5|NA
TGTGCCAGCAGTTTGAGCGGGAGGTCGTACAATGAGCAGTTCTTC
CASSLSGRSYNEQFF
>NA|TRBJ2-3|TRBV18|NA
TGTGCCAGCTCACCTATAGCAATTAGCACAGATACGCAGTATTTT
CASSPIAISTDTQYF
>NA|TRBJ2-5|TRBV15|NA
TGTGCCACCAGCAGAGATCGGTCCAAGACAGGCCAAGAGACCCAGTACTTC
CATSRDRSKTGQETQYF
>TRBD1|TRBJ1-2|TRBV10-3|NA
TGTGCCATCAGGGGGGACAGGGAGGCGGGCGGCTACACCTTC
CAIRGDREAGGYTF
>NA|TRBJ2-6|TRBV28|once
TGTGCCAGCAGTTTAGGTGGGGCAGGGGCCAACGTCCTGACTTTC
CASSLGGAGANVLTF
>NA|TRBJ1-6|TRBV5-1|NA
TGCGCCAGCAGCTTGAATACAGGGTTAAATTCACCCCTCCACTTT
CASSLNTGLNSPLHF